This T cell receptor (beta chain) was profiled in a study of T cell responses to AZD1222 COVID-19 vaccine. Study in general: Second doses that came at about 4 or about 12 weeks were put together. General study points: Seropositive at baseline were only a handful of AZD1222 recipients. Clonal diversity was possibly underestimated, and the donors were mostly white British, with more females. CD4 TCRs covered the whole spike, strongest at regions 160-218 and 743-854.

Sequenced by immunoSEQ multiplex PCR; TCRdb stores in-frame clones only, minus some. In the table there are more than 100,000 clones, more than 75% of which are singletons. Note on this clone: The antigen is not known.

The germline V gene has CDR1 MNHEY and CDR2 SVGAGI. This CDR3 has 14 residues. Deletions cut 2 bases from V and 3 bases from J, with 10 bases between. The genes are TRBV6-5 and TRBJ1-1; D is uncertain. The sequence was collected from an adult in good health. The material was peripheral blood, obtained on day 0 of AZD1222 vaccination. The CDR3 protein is CASSYDPDDTEAFF. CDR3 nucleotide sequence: TGTGCCAGCAGTTACGACCCAGATGACACTGAAGCTTTCTTT.